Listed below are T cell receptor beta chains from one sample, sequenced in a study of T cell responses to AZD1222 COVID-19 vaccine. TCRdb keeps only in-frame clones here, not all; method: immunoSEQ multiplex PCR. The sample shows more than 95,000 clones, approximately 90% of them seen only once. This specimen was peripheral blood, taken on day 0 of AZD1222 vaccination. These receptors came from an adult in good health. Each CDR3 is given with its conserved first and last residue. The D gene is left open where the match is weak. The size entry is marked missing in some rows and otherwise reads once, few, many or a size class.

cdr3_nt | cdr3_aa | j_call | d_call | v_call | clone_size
TGCAGCGCTGGGGGCAGCAACACAGATACGCAGTATTTT | CSAGGSNTDTQYF | TRBJ2-3 | . | TRBV29-1 | .
TGTGCCAGCAGTCCCGGGACAGGGTTATACGAGCAGTACTTC | CASSPGTGLYEQYF | TRBJ2-7 | TRBD1 | TRBV28 | .
TGTGCCAGCAGTACTGGACGGGCGGGAGAGACCCAGTACTTC | CASSTGRAGETQYF | TRBJ2-5 | . | TRBV28 | once
TGTGCCAGCAGTCCGACTAGCGGGAGGGCCGGTGTTCTGTTTTTT | CASSPTSGRAGVLFF | TRBJ2-2 | TRBD2 | TRBV2 | .
TGCGCCAGCAGCCAATCCCCGACTAGTGCCCACGAGCAGTACTTC | CASSQSPTSAHEQYF | TRBJ2-7 | . | TRBV4-3 | few
TGTGCCAGCAGCTTAGGGAGGAGTGGCAAAAACATTCAGTACTTC | CASSLGRSGKNIQYF | TRBJ2-4 | . | TRBV13 | .
TGTGCCAGCAGTCCCCACGCCCTCGGCTACACCTTC | CASSPHALGYTF | TRBJ1-2 | . | TRBV6-5 | once
TGTGCCAGCAGCTTTGGGGGAGGAGGCGAGACCCAGTACTTC | CASSFGGGGETQYF | TRBJ2-5 | . | TRBV13 | few
TGTGCCAGCAGTTTACCTTCCTCGGGCGACAGGGCGGTTGGCTACACCTTC | CASSLPSSGDRAVGYTF | TRBJ1-2 | TRBD1 | TRBV27 | .
TGTGCCAGCATCCGACAGGGAGGGTCACCCCTCCACTTT | CASIRQGGSPLHF | TRBJ1-6 | TRBD1 | TRBV28 | .
TGTGCCAGCAGCCCCTTGACAGGAGCCTACGAGCAGTACTTC | CASSPLTGAYEQYF | TRBJ2-7 | . | TRBV7-6 | .
TGTGCCAGCTCACCGGCAAGGGGCCAAACGTCTGGAAACACCATATATTTT | CASSPARGQTSGNTIYF | TRBJ1-3 | . | TRBV18 | .
TGTGCCTCGACGTGGGGTGCAAGCAATCAGCCCCAGCATTTT | CASTWGASNQPQHF | TRBJ1-5 | . | TRBV6-5 | .